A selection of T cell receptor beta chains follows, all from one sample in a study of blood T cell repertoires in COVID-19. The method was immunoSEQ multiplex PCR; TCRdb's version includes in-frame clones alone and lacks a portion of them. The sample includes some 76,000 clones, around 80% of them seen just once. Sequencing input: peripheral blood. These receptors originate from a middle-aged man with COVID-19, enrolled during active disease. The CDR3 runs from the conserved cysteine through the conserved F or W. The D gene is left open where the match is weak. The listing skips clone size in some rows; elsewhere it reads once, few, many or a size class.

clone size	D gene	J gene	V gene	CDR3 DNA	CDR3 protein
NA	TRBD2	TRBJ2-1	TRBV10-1	TGCGCCAGCAGTGAACTGCGGGAGTTAGGTGAGCAGTTCTTC	CASSELRELGEQFF
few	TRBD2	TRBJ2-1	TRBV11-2	TGTGCCAGCAGCTTAGGGGGCGGGAGGCACTCCTACAATGAGCAGTTCTTC	CASSLGGGRHSYNEQFF
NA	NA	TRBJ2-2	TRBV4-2	TGTGCCAGCAGCCAAGTGGTGGGGCCTGGAAACACCGGGGAGCTGTTTTTT	CASSQVVGPGNTGELFF
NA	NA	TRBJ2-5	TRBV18	TGTGCCAGCTCACCCTCCAGGGATGGAGAGACCCAGTACTTC	CASSPSRDGETQYF
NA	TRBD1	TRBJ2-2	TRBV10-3	TGTGCCATCAGACCGGGGACAGGGACCGGGGAGCTGTTTTTT	CAIRPGTGTGELFF
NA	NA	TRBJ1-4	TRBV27	TGTGCCAGCAGTTTCAGTAACCGTAATGAAAAACTGTTTTTT	CASSFSNRNEKLFF
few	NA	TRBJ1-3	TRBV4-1	TGCGCCAGCAGCCAAGACGTAATCGGGGGGGGAAGCTCCTCTGGAAACACCATATATTTT	CASSQDVIGGGSSSGNTIYF
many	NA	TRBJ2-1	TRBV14	TGTGCCAGCAGCCAATTGCAGGGGTTCTACAATGAGCAGTTCTTC	CASSQLQGFYNEQFF
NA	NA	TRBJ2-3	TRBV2	TGTGCCAGCAGTTCCCGACGGGTGGGGGGAGATACGCAGTATTTT	CASSSRRVGGDTQYF
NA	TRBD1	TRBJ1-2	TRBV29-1	TGCAGCGTTGAAGATCTTAGGACAGGGGTTTATGGCTACACCTTC	CSVEDLRTGVYGYTF
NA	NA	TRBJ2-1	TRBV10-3	TGTGCCATCAGCCGAACCGGCGTCAGCGATGAGCAGTTCTTC	CAISRTGVSDEQFF
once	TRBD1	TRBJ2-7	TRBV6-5	TGTGCCAGCAGTTACTCAAGGGGGCTAGGCGAGCAGTACTTC	CASSYSRGLGEQYF
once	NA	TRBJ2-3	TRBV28	TGTGCCGCAGCGAGGGTCCCAGATACGCAGTATTTT	CAAARVPDTQYF
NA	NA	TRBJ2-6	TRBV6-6	TGTGCCAGCATGTCTGGGGCCAACGTCCTAACTTTC	CASMSGANVLTF
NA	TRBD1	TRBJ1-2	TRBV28	TGTGCCAGCAGGGGGGACAGGGGAGGGTATGGCTACACCTTC	CASRGDRGGYGYTF
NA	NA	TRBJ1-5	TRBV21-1	TGTGCCAGCAGCACTGGGACAAATAGCAATCAGCCCCAGCATTTT	CASSTGTNSNQPQHF
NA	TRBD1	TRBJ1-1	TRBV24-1	TGTGCCACTTCCGGGACAGGGAACACTGAAGCTTTCTTT	CATSGTGNTEAFF
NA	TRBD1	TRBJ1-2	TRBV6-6	TGTGCCAGCAGTTCTGGACAGGTCATCGATGGCTACACCTTC	CASSSGQVIDGYTF
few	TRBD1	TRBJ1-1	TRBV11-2	TGTGCCAGCAAACAGATCGAGGGGGCTACGGCGGCTTTCTTT	CASKQIEGATAAFF
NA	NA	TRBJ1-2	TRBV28	TGTGCCAGCAGTCCCACAGGCCGCTCTAACTATGGCTACACCTTC	CASSPTGRSNYGYTF
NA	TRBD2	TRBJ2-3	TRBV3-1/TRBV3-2	TGTGCCAGCAGCGAGCGGGGGGGCACAGATACGCAGTATTTT	CASSERGGTDTQYF
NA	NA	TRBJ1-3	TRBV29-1	TGCAGCGTTGAGCGAGGCACTGGAAACACCATATATTTT	CSVERGTGNTIYF
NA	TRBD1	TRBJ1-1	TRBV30	TGTGCCTGGGGGGGGGCTCCGGGACAGGGATGGATAGCTTTCTTT	CAWGGAPGQGWIAFF
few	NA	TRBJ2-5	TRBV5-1	TGCGCCAGCAGCTCCACTAGTTCAGAGACCCAGTACTTC	CASSSTSSETQYF
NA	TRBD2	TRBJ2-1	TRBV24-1	TGTGCCACCAGTGACAGCGGGAGACTACAGGATGAGCAGTTCTTC	CATSDSGRLQDEQFF
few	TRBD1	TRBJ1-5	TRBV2	TGTGCCAGCAGTCAGACAGGGGCCTACTTTCAGCCCCAGCATTTT	CASSQTGAYFQPQHF
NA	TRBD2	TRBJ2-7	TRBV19	TGTGCCAGTAGTCCCCTACCTGTATTGGGGGGGTACGAGCAGTACTTC	CASSPLPVLGGYEQYF
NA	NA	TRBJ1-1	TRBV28	TGTGCCAGCAGTTTTATCACCGGACTGAATGAAGCTTTCTTT	CASSFITGLNEAFF
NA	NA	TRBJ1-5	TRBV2	TGTGCCAGCAGTCCCGACGGGGGTGGCAATCAGCCCCAGCATTTT	CASSPDGGGNQPQHF
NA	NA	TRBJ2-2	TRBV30	TGTGCCTGGAGAGGGACTGGTGACACCGGGGAGCTGTTTTTT	CAWRGTGDTGELFF
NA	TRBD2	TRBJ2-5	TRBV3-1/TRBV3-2	TGTGCCAGCAGCCAAGAGCGGGGGACGGAGACCCAGTACTTC	CASSQERGTETQYF
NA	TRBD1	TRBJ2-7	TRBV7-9	TGTGCCAGCAGCTCCTGGACAGGAGGATTCGAGCAGTACTTC	CASSSWTGGFEQYF
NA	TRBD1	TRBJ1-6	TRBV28	TGTGCCAGCAGGATAGGGTCGCCAGGGGGTAATTCACCCCTCCACTTT	CASRIGSPGGNSPLHF
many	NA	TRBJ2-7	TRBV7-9	TGTGCCAGCAGCTTATACCCAGGGAAGTACGAGCAGTACTTC	CASSLYPGKYEQYF
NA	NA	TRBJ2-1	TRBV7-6	TGTGCCAGCAGCTCACCCAGCGGGCGTTCCTACAATGAGCAGTTCTTC	CASSSPSGRSYNEQFF
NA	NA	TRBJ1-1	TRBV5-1	TGCGCCAGCAGCTTGGCGGGGACAAACACTGAAGCTTTCTTT	CASSLAGTNTEAFF
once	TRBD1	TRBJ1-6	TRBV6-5	TGTGCCAGCAGTTGGACTCCGGGACAGGGGACGTCACCCCTCCACTTT	CASSWTPGQGTSPLHF
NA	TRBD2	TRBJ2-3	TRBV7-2	TGTGCCAGCAGCACTAGCGGGAGGGCTTACACAGATACGCAGTATTTT	CASSTSGRAYTDTQYF
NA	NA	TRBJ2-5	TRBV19	TGTGCCAGTAGTATACAGGTTTGGGAGACCCAGTACTTC	CASSIQVWETQYF
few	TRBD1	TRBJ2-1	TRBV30	TGTGCCTCGAAGGGACAGAACTACAATGAGCAGTTCTTC	CASKGQNYNEQFF
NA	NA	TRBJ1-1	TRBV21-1	TGTGCCAGCAGCAAAGGAGCGGTGATGAACACTGAAGCTTTCTTT	CASSKGAVMNTEAFF
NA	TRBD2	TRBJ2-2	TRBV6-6	TGTGCCAGCAGAAAATCGCGGGAGGGAATCGGGGAGCTGTTTTTT	CASRKSREGIGELFF
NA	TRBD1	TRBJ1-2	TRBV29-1	TGCAGCGTCGCCCCTCCTCTTATAGGACAGGGTGATGGCTACACCTTC	CSVAPPLIGQGDGYTF
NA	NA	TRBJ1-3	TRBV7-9	TGTGCCAGCCGCCACGACGGGGGAGGAAACACCATATATTTT	CASRHDGGGNTIYF
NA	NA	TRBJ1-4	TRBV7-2	TGTGCCAGCTCCCCACAAGGAGGGCTGTCTGAAAAACTGTTTTTT	CASSPQGGLSEKLFF
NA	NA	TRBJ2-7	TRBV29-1	TGCAGCGTTGATAGGGGATCTGACGAGCAGTACTTC	CSVDRGSDEQYF
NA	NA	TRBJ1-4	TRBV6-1	TGTGCCAGCAGTGAACAGGTTGCAACTAATGAAAAACTGTTTTTT	CASSEQVATNEKLFF
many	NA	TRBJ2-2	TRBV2	TGTGCCAGCAAAGAGACAACCACCGGGGAGCTGTTTTTT	CASKETTTGELFF
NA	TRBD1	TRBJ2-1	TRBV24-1	TGTGCCACCAGTGACCAGGGGCAGGGGGCGCGGAATGAGCAGTTCTTC	CATSDQGQGARNEQFF
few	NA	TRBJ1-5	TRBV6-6	TGTGCCAGCAGCTCAGGGGATAGCAATCAGCCCCAGCATTTT	CASSSGDSNQPQHF